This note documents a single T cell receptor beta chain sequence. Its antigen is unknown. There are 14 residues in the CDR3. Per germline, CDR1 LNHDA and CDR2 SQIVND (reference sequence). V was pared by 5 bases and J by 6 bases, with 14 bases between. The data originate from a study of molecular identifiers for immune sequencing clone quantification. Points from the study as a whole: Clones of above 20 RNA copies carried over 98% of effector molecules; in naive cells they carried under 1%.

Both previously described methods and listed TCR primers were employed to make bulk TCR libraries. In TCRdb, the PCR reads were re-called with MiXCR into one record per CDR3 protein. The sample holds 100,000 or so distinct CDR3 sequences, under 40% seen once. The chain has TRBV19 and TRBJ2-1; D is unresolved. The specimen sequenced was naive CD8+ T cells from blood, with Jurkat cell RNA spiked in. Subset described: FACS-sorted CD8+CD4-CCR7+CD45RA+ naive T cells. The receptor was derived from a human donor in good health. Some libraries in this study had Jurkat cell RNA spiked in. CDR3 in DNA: TGTGCCAGTAGTCCGGCCCGTGGTTTCAATGAGCAGTTCTTC. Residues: CASSPARGFNEQFF.